This T cell receptor (beta chain) came from a study of cytomegalovirus exposure and HLA in healthy donors. Turning to the study itself: The roughly 100 million unique TCR beta sequences, from roughly 170 million T cells, were found by an earlier analysis.

In the case of this clone: The antigen is unknown.

The PCR had 60 Vbeta and 13 Jbeta primers. Clones were read by immunoSEQ multiplex PCR, and TCRdb kept only the in-frame ones, dropping some. The profile shows 95,000 to 150,000 clones, over 6.5% of them singletons. Study-level findings and limits: Immune exposure information available was restricted to CMV serostatus. The authors excluded some V segments, including TRBV6-2 and TRBV6-3, as indistinguishable.

V dropped 5 bases and J dropped 4 bases, with 9 bases sitting between them. Germline-derived CDR1 and CDR2 are SNHLY and FYNNEI. CDR3 length: 12 amino acids. This receptor was obtained from a middle-aged woman in good health and CMV-seropositive. The chain joins TRBV2 to TRBJ2-7; D is perhaps TRBD1 (6 bases). Sequenced: PBMCs. The CDR3 reads CASSRDNYEQYF. In DNA form, the CDR3 reads TGTGCCAGCAGTCGGGACAATTACGAGCAGTACTTC. Using reference TRBV2 and TRBJ2-7 for the parts outside the CDR3, the full variable domain is EPEVTQTPSHQVTQMGQEVILRCVPISNHLYFYWYRQILGQKVEFLVSFYNNEISEKSEIFDDQFSVERPDGSNFTLKIRSTKLEDSAMYFCASSRDNYEQYFGPGTRLTVT.